These 24 T cell receptor beta chains were all obtained from the same sample, sequenced in a study of OX40 agonist ivuxolimab in advanced cancers. Clones were read by immunoSEQ multiplex PCR, and TCRdb kept only the in-frame ones, dropping some. The table has 30,000 or so clones, over 60% seen once. The sequenced sample was CD4+ or CD8+ T cells sorted from blood, obtained in a trial of the OX40 agonist ivuxolimab. Receptor source: an adult with an advanced solid tumor such as melanoma, head and neck, liver or kidney cancer.

This sequence joins TRBV6-5 and TRBJ1-1, with TRBD1 matching over 8 bases. The CDR3 length is 13 residues. CDR1 and CDR2 from the germline V gene are MNHEY and SVGAGI. The V and J ends lost 10 bases and 4 bases, in that order; junction bases with no gene match: 8. CDR3 DNA: TGTGCCACCGACAGGGGCCCGGGCACTGAAGCTTTCTTT. Amino acid sequence: CATDRGPGTEAFF.

The chain joins TRBV6-5 to TRBJ1-2, with 7 bases identical to TRBD1. This CDR3 spans 14 amino acids. Trimming cost V 2 bases and J 2 bases; bases outside gene matches: 2. Germline-derived CDR1 and CDR2 are MNHEY and SVGAGI. The chain's CDR3 is CASSYRQGNYGYTF. The CDR3 DNA follows: TGTGCCAGCAGTTACCGACAGGGAAACTATGGCTACACCTTC.

This sequence joins TRBV5-1 and TRBJ2-7, with TRBD1 matching 10 bases. With V trimmed by 3 bases and J by 4 bases, 4 bases remained unmatched. The CDR3 consists of 14 residues. Germline CDR1 reads SGHRS; CDR2 reads YFSETQ. The CDR3 spells CASSSGTGEYEQYF. CDR3 nucleotide sequence: TGCGCCAGCAGCTCCGGGACAGGGGAGTACGAGCAGTACTTC.

The chain links TRBV10-3 to TRBJ2-3; no definite D call. The V and J ends lost 0 bases and 3 bases respectively, with 7 bases between them. The germline CDR1 and CDR2 sequences are ENHRY and SYGVKD. The CDR3 covers 14 residues. CDR3 bases: TGTGCCATCAGTGAGTCGAGGCAAACAGATACGCAGTATTTT. Translation: CAISESRQTDTQYF.

The V gene is TRBV5-1, the J gene TRBJ1-2; weak D call: TRBD1 (6 bases). Germline CDR1 is SGHRS and CDR2 is YFSETQ. CDR3 size: 14 residues. Trimming cost V 0 bases and J 5 bases, with 11 bases left between them. Here the CDR3 reads CASSLVRTEYGYTF. CDR3 bases: TGCGCCAGCAGCTTGGTTCGGACAGAGTATGGCTACACCTTC.

In its sample, this clone was seen a few times. The gene calls are TRBV28 and TRBJ2-1; 8 bases map to TRBD1. V gave up 5 bases and J gave up 5 bases; unmatched junction bases: 5. Germline V CDR1 and CDR2: MDHEN, SYDVKM. The CDR3 is 14 residues long. The CDR3 bases are TGTGCCAGCAGTCCCCGGACAGGGAACAATGAGCAGTTCTTC. Translating gives CASSPRTGNNEQFF.

The rearrangement links TRBV7-2 to TRBJ2-6; D is perhaps TRBD1 (6 bases). Germline-derived CDR1 and CDR2 are SGHTA and FQGNSA. The V end lost 1 base, the J end lost 1 base, and 8 bases lay between the germline ends. The CDR3 sequence is 16 residues long. The CDR3 sequence: CASSLEGTSGANVLTF. CDR3 sequence (DNA): TGTGCCAGCAGCTTAGAGGGGACATCTGGGGCCAACGTCCTGACTTTC. Variable domain in full (rest from reference TRBV7-2 and TRBJ2-6): GAGVSQSPSNKVTEKGKDVELRCDPISGHTALYWYRQSLGQGLEFLIYFQGNSAPDKSGLPSDRFSAERTGGSVSTLTIQRTQQEDSAVYLCASSLEGTSGANVLTFGAGSRLTVL.

The V and J genes are TRBV2 and TRBJ2-7; D may correspond to TRBD1 or TRBD2 (5 bases each). The germline V gene encodes CDR1 SNHLY and CDR2 FYNNEI. This CDR3 has 14 residues. V shed 2 bases and J shed 7 bases, with 15 bases lying between them. CDR3 residues: CASSELGDPGEQYF. DNA for the CDR3: TGTGCCAGCAGTGAATTAGGGGATCCGGGGGAGCAGTACTTC. Drawing the rest from reference TRBV2 and TRBJ2-7, the complete variable domain is EPEVTQTPSHQVTQMGQEVILRCVPISNHLYFYWYRQILGQKVEFLVSFYNNEISEKSEIFDDQFSVERPDGSNFTLKIRSTKLEDSAMYFCASSELGDPGEQYFGPGTRLTVT.

This clone was seen a single time. The chain couples TRBV6-5 to TRBJ2-3; 9 bases line up with TRBD2. Germline V gene lookup returns CDR1 MNHEY and CDR2 SVGAGI. The CDR3 has 16 amino acids. The trim removed 0 bases at V and 6 bases at J, leaving 7 bases unmatched. This chain's CDR3 is CASSYSSLAGLDTQYF. In DNA, the CDR3 is TGTGCCAGCAGTTACTCGAGTCTAGCGGGGTTGGATACGCAGTATTTT.

The chain employs TRBV5-1 and TRBJ1-4; D is possibly TRBD1 (6 bases). Germline loops: CDR1 SGHRS, CDR2 YFSETQ. This CDR3 is built from 13 residues. V lost 8 bases and J 4 bases, leaving 12 bases between the germline ends. CDR3 region: CASQQGFNEKLFF. The CDR3 region has the DNA TGCGCCAGTCAACAGGGATTTAATGAAAAACTGTTTTTT.

J is TRBJ2-7 and V is TRBV30; D assignment may be TRBD1 or TRBD2 (5 bases each). Germline assignment: CDR1 GTSNPN and CDR2 SVGIG (reference sequence). Trimming left V 0 bases short and J 9 bases short, with 15 bases between. The CDR3 consists of 13 residues. CDR3 in DNA: TGTGCCTGGAGTGTACAAAACGCTGGGGGGCAGTACTTC. The encoded protein is CAWSVQNAGGQYF.

The chain is built from TRBV29-1 and TRBJ2-5; D might be TRBD1 (6 bases). Germline V gene sequence: CDR1 SQVTM, CDR2 ANQGSEA. The CDR3 covers 14 residues. Trimming cost V 6 bases and J 2 bases, with 16 bases left between them. The chain's CDR3 is CSVCVGAIQETQYF. In DNA form, the CDR3 reads TGCAGCGTGTGTGTGGGGGCGATTCAAGAGACCCAGTACTTC.

This rearrangement joins TRBV12-5 to TRBJ1-2; 8 bases are a match to TRBD1. This CDR3 is 13 amino acids long. CDR1 and CDR2 from the germline V gene are LGHNT and FRNRAP. V was pared by 7 bases and J by 7 bases, with 8 bases of the junction left unmatched. The CDR3 DNA sequence: TGTGCTAGTGACCTCCCGGACAGGGCTGGCTACACCTTC. Translated: CASDLPDRAGYTF.

This CDR3 reads CASSLIPGDYGYTF. In DNA, the CDR3 is TGTGCCAGCAGCTTGATCCCAGGAGACTATGGCTACACCTTC. V gene TRBV5-6 combines with J gene TRBJ1-2; D gene ambiguous. The CDR3 sequence is 14 residues long. Germline CDR1 and CDR2: SGHDT and YYEEEE. V lost 1 base and J lost 3, with 10 bases in between. The full variable domain, its missing parts supplied by reference TRBV5-6 and TRBJ1-2, is DAGVTQSPTHLIKTRGQQVTLRCSPKSGHDTVSWYQQALGQGPQFIFQYYEEEERQRGNFPDRFSGHQFPNYSSELNVNALLLGDSALYLCASSLIPGDYGYTFGSGTRLTVV.

This clone was picked up one time. This chain connects TRBV27 to TRBJ2-7; D is uncertain. Deletions cut 5 bases from V and 7 bases from J, with 9 bases between. In germline, CDR1 is MNHEY, CDR2 SMNVEV (reference sequence). The CDR3 is 11 amino acids. CDR3 protein: CASSDTEEQYF. In DNA, the CDR3 is TGTGCCAGCAGTGATACAGAGGAGCAGTACTTC.

This clone came up once. The chain's CDR3 is CASSLSGTDSGNTIYF. The CDR3 coding sequence is TGTGCCAGCAGCCTATCCGGGACAGACTCTGGAAACACCATATATTTT. This sequence joins TRBV7-6 and TRBJ1-3, with TRBD1 matching over 7 bases. The CDR3 is 16 residues long. V lost 5 bases to trimming and J lost 0 bases; unmatched junction nucleotides: 7. Germline CDR1 is SGHVS and CDR2 is FNYEAQ.

The chain links TRBV10-3 to TRBJ2-2; D perhaps matches TRBD1 (6 bases). The V end lost 2 bases, the J end lost 2 bases, and 12 bases lay between the germline ends. The length of the CDR3 is 16 residues. CDR1 ENHRY and CDR2 SYGVKD come from the germline V gene. For the CDR3, the DNA is TGTGCCATCAGTGAGATGGGCAGGGGTAACACCGGGGAGCTGTTTTTT. Its translation is CAISEMGRGNTGELFF.

The J gene is TRBJ2-3, the V gene TRBV5-1; 7 bases fit TRBD2. With 0 bases clipped from V and 6 bases from J, the junction kept 19 bases outside the gene matches. Per the germline V gene, CDR1 is SGHRS and CDR2 is YFSETQ. The CDR3 covers 19 residues. The DNA for the CDR3 is TGCGCCAGCAGCTTGGGTTCGACTAGCTCGTACCACTCCCGGGATACGCAGTATTTT. Protein product: CASSLGSTSSYHSRDTQYF. Using reference TRBV5-1 and TRBJ2-3 for the parts outside the CDR3, the full variable domain is KAGVTQTPRYLIKTRGQQVTLSCSPISGHRSVSWYQQTPGQGLQFLFEYFSETQRNKGNFPGRFSGRQFSNSRSEMNVSTLELGDSALYLCASSLGSTSSYHSRDTQYFGPGTRLTVL.

V gene TRBV14 combines with J gene TRBJ2-1; maybe TRBD1 (5 bases). V was cut by 0 bases and J by 0 bases, with 12 bases left in between. The CDR3 has 17 residues. Germline CDR1 and CDR2: SGHDN and FVKESK. The CDR3 bases are TGTGCCAGCAGCCAAGATGGGGCCGTAAGCTCCTACAATGAGCAGTTCTTC. Translating gives CASSQDGAVSSYNEQFF. The variable domain in full, completed from reference TRBV14 and TRBJ2-1, reads EAGVTQFPSHSVIEKGQTVTLRCDPISGHDNLYWYRRVMGKEIKFLLHFVKESKQDESGMPNNRFLAERTGGTYSTLKVQPAELEDSGVYFCASSQDGAVSSYNEQFFGPGTRLTVL.

The CDR3 loop is CASSLVVGLGGNEQFF. Here the CDR3 DNA reads TGTGCCAGCAGCTTAGTGGTGGGACTGGGCGGCAATGAGCAGTTCTTC. The V gene is TRBV7-8, the J gene TRBJ2-1, with a tentative D call TRBD2 (6 bases). The CDR3 is made up of 16 amino acids. V was cut by 1 base and J by 6 bases, with 16 bases left in between. In germline, CDR1 is SGHVS, CDR2 FQNEAQ.

The V gene is TRBV15, the J gene TRBJ1-1; 8 nucleotides match TRBD1. Germline assignment: CDR1 LNHNV and CDR2 YYDKDF (reference sequence). The CDR3 extends over 15 amino acids. V shed 5 bases and J 6 bases; nucleotides not matched to a gene: 11. The CDR3 nucleotides read TGTGCCACCAGCTCCGGACAGGGAAAGTGGGCTGAAGCTTTCTTT. Translated, it gives CATSSGQGKWAEAFF.

V usage is TRBV5-6 and J usage is TRBJ1-1; D not resolved. The CDR3 is made up of 14 amino acids. V was clipped by 0 bases and J by 2 bases, with 8 bases between them. CDR1 and CDR2 from the germline V gene are SGHDT and YYEEEE. CDR3 amino acids: CASSLAVGNTEAFF. The CDR3 region has the DNA TGTGCCAGCAGCTTGGCCGTGGGAAACACTGAAGCTTTCTTT. The variable domain in full, completed from reference TRBV5-6 and TRBJ1-1, reads DAGVTQSPTHLIKTRGQQVTLRCSPKSGHDTVSWYQQALGQGPQFIFQYYEEEERQRGNFPDRFSGHQFPNYSSELNVNALLLGDSALYLCASSLAVGNTEAFFGQGTRLTVV.

This chain links TRBV10-3 with TRBJ2-3, with 16 nucleotides matching TRBD2. The CDR3 consists of 17 residues. The J segment lost 1 base and the V segment lost 7 bases, leaving 5 bases of the junction unmatched. Germline CDR1 and CDR2: ENHRY and SYGVKD. The CDR3 nucleotides are TGTGCCATCAAAGGGACTAGCGGGAGGGTAGGCACAGATACGCAGTATTTT. Encoded protein: CAIKGTSGRVGTDTQYF.

V is TRBV2 and J is TRBJ2-3, with D maybe TRBD2 (6 bases). CDR1 and CDR2 (germline): SNHLY, FYNNEI. Between the trimmed V and J ends, which lost 6 bases and 5 bases, there was a span of 12 bases. This CDR3 has 13 residues. The CDR3 DNA sequence: TGTGCCAGCAGGCTATCGGGGGTAGATACGCAGTATTTT. Translating gives CASRLSGVDTQYF.